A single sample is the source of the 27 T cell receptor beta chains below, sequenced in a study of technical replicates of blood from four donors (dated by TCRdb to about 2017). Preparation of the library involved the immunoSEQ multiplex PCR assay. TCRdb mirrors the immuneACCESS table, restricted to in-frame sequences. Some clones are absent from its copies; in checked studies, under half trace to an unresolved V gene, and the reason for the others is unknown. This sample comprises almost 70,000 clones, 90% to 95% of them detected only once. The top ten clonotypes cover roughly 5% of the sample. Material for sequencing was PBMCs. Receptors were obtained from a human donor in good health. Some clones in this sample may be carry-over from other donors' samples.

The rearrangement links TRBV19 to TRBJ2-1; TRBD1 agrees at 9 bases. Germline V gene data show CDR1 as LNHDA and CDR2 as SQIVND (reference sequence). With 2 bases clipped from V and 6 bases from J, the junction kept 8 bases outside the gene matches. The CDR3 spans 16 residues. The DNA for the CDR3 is TGTGCCAGTAGTATAATTGGACAGGGGAAACGCAATGAGCAGTTCTTC. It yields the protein CASSIIGQGKRNEQFF.

The CDR3 coding sequence is TGTGCCATCAGTGTATTCTCTGGAAACACCATATATTTT. It is translated as CAISVFSGNTIYF. The chain employs TRBV10-3 and TRBJ1-3; D remains unclear. With 4 bases removed from V and 0 bases from J, the gap between germline ends came to 4 bases. The CDR3 covers 13 residues. Germline CDR1 ENHRY, CDR2 SYGVKD.

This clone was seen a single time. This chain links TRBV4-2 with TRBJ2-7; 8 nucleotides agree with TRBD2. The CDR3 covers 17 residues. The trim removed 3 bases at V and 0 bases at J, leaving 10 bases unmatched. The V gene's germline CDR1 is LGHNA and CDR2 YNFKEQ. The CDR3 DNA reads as TGTGCCAGCAGCCAGACAAGAGCGGGGGCCTACTCCTACGAGCAGTACTTC. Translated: CASSQTRAGAYSYEQYF.

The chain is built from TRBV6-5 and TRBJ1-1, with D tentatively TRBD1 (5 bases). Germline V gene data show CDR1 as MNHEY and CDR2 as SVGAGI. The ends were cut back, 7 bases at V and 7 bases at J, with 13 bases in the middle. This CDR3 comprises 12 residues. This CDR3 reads CASKTFGGEAFF. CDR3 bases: TGTGCCAGCAAAACGTTCGGGGGTGAAGCTTTCTTT.

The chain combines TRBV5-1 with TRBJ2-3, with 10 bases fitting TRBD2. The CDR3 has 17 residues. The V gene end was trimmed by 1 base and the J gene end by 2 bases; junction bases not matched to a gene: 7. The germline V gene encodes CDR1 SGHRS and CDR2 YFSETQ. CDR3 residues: CASSLRSSGGPTDTQYF. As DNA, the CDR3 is TGCGCCAGCAGCTTGAGGTCTAGCGGGGGCCCCACAGATACGCAGTATTTT. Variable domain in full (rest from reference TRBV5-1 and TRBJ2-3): KAGVTQTPRYLIKTRGQQVTLSCSPISGHRSVSWYQQTPGQGLQFLFEYFSETQRNKGNFPGRFSGRQFSNSRSEMNVSTLELGDSALYLCASSLRSSGGPTDTQYFGPGTRLTVL.

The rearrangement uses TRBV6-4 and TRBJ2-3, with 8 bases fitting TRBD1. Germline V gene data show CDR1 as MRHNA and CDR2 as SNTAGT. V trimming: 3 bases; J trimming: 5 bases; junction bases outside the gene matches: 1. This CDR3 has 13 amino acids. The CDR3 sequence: CASSEQGEDTQYF. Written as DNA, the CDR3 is TGTGCCAGCAGTGAACAGGGGGAAGATACGCAGTATTTT.

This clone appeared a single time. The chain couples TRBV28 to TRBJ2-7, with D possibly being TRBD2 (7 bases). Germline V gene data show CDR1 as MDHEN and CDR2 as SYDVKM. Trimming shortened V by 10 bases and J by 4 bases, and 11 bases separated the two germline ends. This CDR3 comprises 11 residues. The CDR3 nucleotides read TGTGCCAAGGGAGGGGGGTACGAGCAGTACTTC. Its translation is CAKGGGYEQYF.

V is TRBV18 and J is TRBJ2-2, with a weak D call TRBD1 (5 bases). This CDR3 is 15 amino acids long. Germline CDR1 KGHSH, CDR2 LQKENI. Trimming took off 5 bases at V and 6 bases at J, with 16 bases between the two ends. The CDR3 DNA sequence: TGTGCCAGCTCAGGCAGGGAAAGCTCGGCCGGGGAGCTGTTTTTT. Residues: CASSGRESSAGELFF. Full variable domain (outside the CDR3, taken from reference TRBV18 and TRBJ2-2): NAGVMQNPRHLVRRRGQEARLRCSPMKGHSHVYWYRQLPEEGLKFMVYLQKENIIDESGMPKERFSAEFPKEGPSILRIQQVVRGDSAAYFCASSGRESSAGELFFGEGSRLTVL.

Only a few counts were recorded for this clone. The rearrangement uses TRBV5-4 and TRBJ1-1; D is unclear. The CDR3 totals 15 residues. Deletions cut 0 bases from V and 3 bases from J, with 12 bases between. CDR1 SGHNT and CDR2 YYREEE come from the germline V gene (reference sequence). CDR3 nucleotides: TGTGCCAGCAGCTTGGGTTTGCGGTGGGACACTGAAGCTTTCTTT. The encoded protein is CASSLGLRWDTEAFF.

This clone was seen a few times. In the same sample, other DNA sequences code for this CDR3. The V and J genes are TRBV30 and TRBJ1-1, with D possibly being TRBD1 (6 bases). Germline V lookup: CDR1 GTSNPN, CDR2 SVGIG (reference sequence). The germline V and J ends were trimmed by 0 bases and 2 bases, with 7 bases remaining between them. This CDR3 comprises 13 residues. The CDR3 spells CAWSVQGNTEAFF. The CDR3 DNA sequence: TGTGCCTGGAGTGTACAGGGAAACACTGAAGCTTTCTTT.

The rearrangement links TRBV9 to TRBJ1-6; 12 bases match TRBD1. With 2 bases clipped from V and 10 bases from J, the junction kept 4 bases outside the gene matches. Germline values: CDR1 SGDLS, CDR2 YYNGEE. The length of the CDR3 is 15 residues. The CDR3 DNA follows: TGTGCCAGCAGCGTGGGGACAGGGGGCAGCTCACCCCTCCACTTT. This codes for CASSVGTGGSSPLHF.

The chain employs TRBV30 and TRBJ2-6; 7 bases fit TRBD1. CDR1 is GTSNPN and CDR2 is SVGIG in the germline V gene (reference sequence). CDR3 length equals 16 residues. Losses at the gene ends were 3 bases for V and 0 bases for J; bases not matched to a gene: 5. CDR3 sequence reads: CAWSNRGSSGANVLTF. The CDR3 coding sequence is TGTGCCTGGAGCAACAGGGGCAGCTCTGGGGCCAACGTCCTGACTTTC.

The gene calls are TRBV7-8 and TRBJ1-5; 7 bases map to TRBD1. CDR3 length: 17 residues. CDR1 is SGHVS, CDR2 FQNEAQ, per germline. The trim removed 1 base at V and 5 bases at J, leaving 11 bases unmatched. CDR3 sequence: CASSLEWRGQTDQPQHF. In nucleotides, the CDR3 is TGTGCCAGCAGCTTAGAATGGAGGGGGCAAACCGATCAGCCCCAGCATTTT.

The CDR3 loop reads CASIPLAGGSATQYF. In DNA form, the CDR3 reads TGTGCCAGCATCCCCCTAGCGGGAGGGTCGGCCACGCAGTATTTT. This chain joins TRBV6-1 and TRBJ2-3; 12 nucleotides agree with TRBD2. The germline CDR1 and CDR2 sequences are MNHNS and SASEGT. Trimming removed 7 bases from V and 9 bases from J; junction bases left unmatched: 11. This CDR3 has 15 residues.

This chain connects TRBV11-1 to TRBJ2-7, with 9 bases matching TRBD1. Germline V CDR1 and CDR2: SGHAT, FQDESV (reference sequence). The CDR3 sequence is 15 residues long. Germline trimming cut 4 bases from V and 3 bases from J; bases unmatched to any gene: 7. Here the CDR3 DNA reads TGTGCCAGCAGCTCAGGGGGGACAGGGCACTACGAGCAGTACTTC. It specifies CASSSGGTGHYEQYF.

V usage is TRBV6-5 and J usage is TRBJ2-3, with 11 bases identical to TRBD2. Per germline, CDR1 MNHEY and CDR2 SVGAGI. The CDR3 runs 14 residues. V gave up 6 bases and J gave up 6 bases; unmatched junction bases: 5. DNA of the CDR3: TGTGCCAGCAGGGCTAGCGGGGGGCCTGATACGCAGTATTTT. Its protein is CASRASGGPDTQYF.

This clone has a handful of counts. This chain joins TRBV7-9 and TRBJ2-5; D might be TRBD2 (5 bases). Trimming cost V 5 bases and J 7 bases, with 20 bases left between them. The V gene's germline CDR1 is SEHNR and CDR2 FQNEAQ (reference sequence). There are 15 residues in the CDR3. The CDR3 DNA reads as TGTGCCAGCAGCGCCGAGGAGCTAGTACGGGGGACCCAGTACTTC. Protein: CASSAEELVRGTQYF.

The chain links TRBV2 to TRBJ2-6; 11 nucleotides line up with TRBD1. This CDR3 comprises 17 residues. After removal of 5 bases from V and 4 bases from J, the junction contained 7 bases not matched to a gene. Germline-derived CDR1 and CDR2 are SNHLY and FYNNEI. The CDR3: CASSRDRGALGANVLTF. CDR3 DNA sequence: TGTGCCAGCAGTAGGGACAGGGGGGCCTTAGGGGCCAACGTCCTGACTTTC.

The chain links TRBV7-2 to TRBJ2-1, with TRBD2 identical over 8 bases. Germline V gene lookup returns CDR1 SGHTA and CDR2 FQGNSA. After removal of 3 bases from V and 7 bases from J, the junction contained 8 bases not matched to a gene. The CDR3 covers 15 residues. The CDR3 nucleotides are TGTGCCAGCAGCTTCGGAAGCGGGAGAGAGAATGAGCAGTTCTTC. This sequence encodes CASSFGSGRENEQFF.

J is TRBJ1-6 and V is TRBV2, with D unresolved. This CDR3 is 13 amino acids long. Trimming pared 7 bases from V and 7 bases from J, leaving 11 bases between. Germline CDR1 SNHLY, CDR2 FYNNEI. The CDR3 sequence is CASKAAPNSPLHF. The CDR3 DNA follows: TGTGCCAGCAAAGCAGCGCCCAATTCACCCCTCCACTTT.

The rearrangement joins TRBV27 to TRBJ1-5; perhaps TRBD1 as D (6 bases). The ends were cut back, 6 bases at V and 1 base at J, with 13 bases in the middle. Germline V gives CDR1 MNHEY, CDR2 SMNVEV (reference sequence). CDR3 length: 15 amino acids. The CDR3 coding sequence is TGTGCCAGCAGAAACAGGGCGTCAAGCAATCAGCCCCAGCATTTT. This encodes CASRNRASSNQPQHF.

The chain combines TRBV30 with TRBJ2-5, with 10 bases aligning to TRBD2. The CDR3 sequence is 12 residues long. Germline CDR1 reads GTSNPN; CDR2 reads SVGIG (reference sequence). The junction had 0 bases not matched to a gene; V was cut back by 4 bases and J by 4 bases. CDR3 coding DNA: TGTGCCTGGACTAGCGGGGGAGAGACCCAGTACTTC. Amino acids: CAWTSGGETQYF.

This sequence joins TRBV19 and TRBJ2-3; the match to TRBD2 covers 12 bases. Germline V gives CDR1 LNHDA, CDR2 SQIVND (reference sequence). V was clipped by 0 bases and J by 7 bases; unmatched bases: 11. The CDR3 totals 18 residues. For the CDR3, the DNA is TGTGCCAGTAGTATAGAGGCTAGCGGGGGGGCGATCCAGCATACGCAGTATTTT. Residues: CASSIEASGGAIQHTQYF. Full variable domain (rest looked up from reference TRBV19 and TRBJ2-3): DGGITQSPKYLFRKEGQNVTLSCEQNLNHDAMYWYRQDPGQGLRLIYYSQIVNDFQKGDIAEGYSVSREKKESFPLTVTSAQKNPTAFYLCASSIEASGGAIQHTQYFGPGTRLTVL.

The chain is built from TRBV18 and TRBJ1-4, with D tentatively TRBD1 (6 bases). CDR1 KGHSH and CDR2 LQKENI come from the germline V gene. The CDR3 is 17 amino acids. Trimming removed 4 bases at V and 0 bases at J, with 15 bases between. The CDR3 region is CASSQQGPHATNEKLFF. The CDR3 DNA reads TGTGCCAGCTCACAGCAGGGGCCGCATGCAACTAATGAAAAACTGTTTTTT.

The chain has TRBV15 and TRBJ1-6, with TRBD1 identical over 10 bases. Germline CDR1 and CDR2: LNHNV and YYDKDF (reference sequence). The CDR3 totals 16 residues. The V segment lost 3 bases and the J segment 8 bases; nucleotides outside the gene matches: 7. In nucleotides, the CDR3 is TGTGCCACCAGCAGGAGGGACAGGGGCATGTATTCACCCCTCCACTTT. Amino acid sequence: CATSRRDRGMYSPLHF.

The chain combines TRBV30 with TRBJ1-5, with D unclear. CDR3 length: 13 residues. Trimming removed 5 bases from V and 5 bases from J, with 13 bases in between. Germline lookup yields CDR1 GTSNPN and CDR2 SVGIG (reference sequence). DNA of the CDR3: TGTGCCTGGGCGGATCGATGGGATCAGCCCCAGCATTTT. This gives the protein CAWADRWDQPQHF.

As DNA, the CDR3 is TGTGCCAGCTCACCAGGGCAGGGGAATTACGAGCAGTACTTC. This translates into CASSPGQGNYEQYF. The chain joins TRBV18 to TRBJ2-7; weak D call: TRBD1 (6 bases). Between the trimmed V and J ends, which lost 2 bases and 4 bases, there was a span of 12 bases. The germline gives CDR1 KGHSH, CDR2 LQKENI. The CDR3 is 14 amino acids.